The TCR beta chain described here comes from a study of T cell responses to AZD1222 COVID-19 vaccine. Study-level results: Dominant at 160-218 and 743-854, vaccine-associated CD4 TCRs also spanned spike. Targeting of unmutated variant regions was reportedly seen in nearly half of spike-specific TCRs.

TCRdb's table, derived via immunoSEQ multiplex PCR, lists solely in-frame clones and lacks some. The sample records about 140,000 clones, just over 90% being singletons. Comments on this clone: Antigen: not known.

J gave up 4 bases and V 5 bases, and 10 bases lay outside the gene matches. This CDR3 contains 16 residues. Germline CDR1 SEHNR, CDR2 FQNEAQ (reference sequence). This clonotype was obtained from an adult who received the AZD1222 COVID-19 vaccine. The V and J genes are TRBV7-9 and TRBJ1-5, with 8 bases lining up with TRBD1. Sequencing used peripheral blood, obtained 28 days after the second AZD1222 dose. In DNA, the CDR3 is TGTGCCAGCAGCCCAAACCCCACAGGGGGGAATCAGCCCCAGCATTTT. This translates into CASSPNPTGGNQPQHF.